This entry lists 9 T cell receptor beta chains sequenced from one sample in a study of ipilimumab plus nivolumab after autologous stem cell transplantation. Repertoires were generated with immunoSEQ multiplex PCR, while TCRdb's copy carries only in-frame clones and drops some. The sample consists of about 43,000 clones, roughly 84% of them appearing once. The specimen comprised PBMCs, sampled in a trial of ipilimumab plus nivolumab as post-transplant consolidation. These receptors came from a male donor with multiple myeloma.

V usage is TRBV19 and J usage is TRBJ1-1, with D unclear. Trimming stripped 3 bases from V and 0 bases from J, with 8 bases between. This CDR3 is 14 amino acids long. From germline, CDR1 is LNHDA and CDR2 SQIVND (reference sequence). CDR3 nucleotides: TGTGCCAGTAGTATCCGGATGGTGAACACTGAAGCTTTCTTT. This codes for CASSIRMVNTEAFF.

In this sample, this clone turned up once. The chain combines TRBV5-1 with TRBJ2-7; 8 nucleotides agree with TRBD1. The trim removed 4 bases at V and 6 bases at J, leaving 6 bases unmatched. CDR3 length: 13 amino acids. Germline V gives CDR1 SGHRS, CDR2 YFSETQ. Here the CDR3 DNA reads TGCGCCAGCAGCATCGGACAGGGCGGCGAGCAGTACTTC. Translation gives CASSIGQGGEQYF.

The gene calls are TRBV28 and TRBJ2-7; TRBD1 agrees at 10 bases. The CDR3 loop spans 14 amino acids. Germline loops: CDR1 MDHEN, CDR2 SYDVKM. The trim removed 5 bases at V and 3 bases at J, leaving 4 bases unmatched. The CDR3 DNA reads TGTGCCAGCAGTCCGACAGGGGGCAGCTACGAGCAGTACTTC. This codes for CASSPTGGSYEQYF.

The chain links TRBV18 to TRBJ2-3; the match to TRBD2 covers 8 bases. The CDR3 sequence is 15 residues long. V was pared by 3 bases and J by 6 bases, with 8 bases of the junction left unmatched. CDR1 KGHSH and CDR2 LQKENI come from the germline V gene. The CDR3 nucleotides are TGTGCCAGCTCACCTCCGGGACTAGGGGGGGATACGCAGTATTTT. It yields the protein CASSPPGLGGDTQYF.

The count of this clone is one. This rearrangement joins TRBV7-9 to TRBJ2-5; D call uncertain. This CDR3 region has 13 residues. Germline V gene lookup returns CDR1 SEHNR and CDR2 FQNEAQ (reference sequence). Trimming cost V 5 bases and J 2 bases, with 9 bases left between them. The CDR3 is CASSIPGQETQYF. Here the CDR3 DNA reads TGTGCCAGCAGCATACCTGGGCAAGAGACCCAGTACTTC. The full variable domain, its missing parts supplied by reference TRBV7-9 and TRBJ2-5, is DTGVSQNPRHKITKRGQNVTFRCDPISEHNRLYWYRQTLGQGPEFLTYFQNEAQLEKSRLLSDRFSAERPKGSFSTLEIQRTEQGDSAMYLCASSIPGQETQYFGPGTRLLVL.

This chain connects TRBV14 to TRBJ2-7; unclear D gene. This CDR3 is built from 12 residues. The V gene's germline CDR1 is SGHDN and CDR2 FVKESK. Trimming cost V 1 base and J 3 bases, with 4 bases left between them. CDR3 nucleotides: TGTGCCAGCAGCCAAGGAGGCTACGAGCAGTACTTC. The encoded protein is CASSQGGYEQYF. The variable domain in full, with the rest retrieved from reference TRBV14 and TRBJ2-7, is EAGVTQFPSHSVIEKGQTVTLRCDPISGHDNLYWYRRVMGKEIKFLLHFVKESKQDESGMPNNRFLAERTGGTYSTLKVQPAELEDSGVYFCASSQGGYEQYFGPGTRLTVT.

This clone was seen a single time. The chain employs TRBV5-1 and TRBJ2-7; a weak D match, TRBD1 (6 bases). The V gene's germline CDR1 is SGHRS and CDR2 YFSETQ. Trimming removed 1 base from V and 1 base from J, with 9 bases in between. The CDR3 has 14 amino acids. The CDR3 loop reads CASSLRTDSYEQYF. In DNA, the CDR3 is TGCGCCAGCAGCTTGAGGACAGATTCCTACGAGCAGTACTTC.

The genes are TRBV19 and TRBJ2-7; D possibly corresponds to TRBD2 (5 bases). V lost 3 bases and J lost 2, with 11 bases in between. Germline V gene data show CDR1 as LNHDA and CDR2 as SQIVND (reference sequence). The CDR3 has 14 amino acids. CDR3 sequence (DNA): TGTGCCAGTAGTATGAGCGGAGCAGCCTACGAGCAGTACTTC. The encoded protein is CASSMSGAAYEQYF.

CDR3: CASSLERADTQYF. In nucleotides, the CDR3 is TGCGCCAGCAGCTTGGAACGGGCGGATACGCAGTATTTT. The chain recombines TRBV5-1 with TRBJ2-3; D gene unclear. This CDR3 region has 13 residues. Germline CDR1 reads SGHRS; CDR2 reads YFSETQ. V was clipped by 0 bases and J by 6 bases, with 8 bases between them. Drawing the rest from reference TRBV5-1 and TRBJ2-3, the complete variable domain is KAGVTQTPRYLIKTRGQQVTLSCSPISGHRSVSWYQQTPGQGLQFLFEYFSETQRNKGNFPGRFSGRQFSNSRSEMNVSTLELGDSALYLCASSLERADTQYFGPGTRLTVL.